One sample yielded the 26 T cell receptor beta chains listed below, sequenced in a study of blood T cell repertoires in COVID-19 (dated by TCRdb to about 2020). The protocol used for the library was the immunoSEQ multiplex PCR assay. TCRdb holds this immuneACCESS table with in-frame rearrangements only. Some clones are missing; in checked studies, unresolved V genes explain under half, and the rest has no known cause. Counted in this sample were around 26,000 clones; around nine tenths of them appeared once. The ten largest clonotypes hold roughly 8.3% of the sample. Sequences were obtained from peripheral blood. All receptors come from a human donor with active COVID-19. The donor label of this sample is uncertain.

The rearrangement links TRBV27 to TRBJ2-2; D unclear. The germline CDR1 and CDR2 sequences are MNHEY and SMNVEV (reference sequence). There are 13 residues in the CDR3. Deletions cut 3 bases from V and 1 base from J, with 3 bases between. CDR3 in DNA: TGTGCCAGCAGTTTGCGGAACACCGGGGAGCTGTTTTTT. This translates into CASSLRNTGELFF.

The DNA for the CDR3 is TGCAGTGCTAGTGAGGCGGGAGGGTTTGGACAAGAGACCCAGTACTTC. Its translation: CSASEAGGFGQETQYF. V and J are TRBV20-1 and TRBJ2-5, with 9 bases lining up with TRBD2. V was clipped by 3 bases and J by 2 bases; unmatched bases: 10. CDR1 is DFQATT, CDR2 SNEGSKA, per germline (reference sequence). CDR3 size: 16 residues.

This chain connects TRBV18 to TRBJ1-1; D gene uncertain. V gave up 5 bases and J gave up 3 bases, with 4 bases separating them. Looked up from germline, CDR1 is KGHSH and CDR2 is LQKENI. This CDR3 is built from 11 residues. DNA for the CDR3: TGTGCCAGCTCATCCTACACTGAAGCTTTCTTT. Translation: CASSSYTEAFF. Based on the CDR3 plus reference TRBV18 and TRBJ1-1, the full variable domain is NAGVMQNPRHLVRRRGQEARLRCSPMKGHSHVYWYRQLPEEGLKFMVYLQKENIIDESGMPKERFSAEFPKEGPSILRIQQVVRGDSAAYFCASSSYTEAFFGQGTRLTVV.

The chain employs TRBV11-2 and TRBJ1-6; TRBD1 matches at 7 bases. The V and J ends lost 2 bases and 8 bases, in that order; junction bases with no gene match: 15. CDR3 length: 18 residues. Germline CDR1 SGHAT, CDR2 FQNNGV. CDR3: CASSLTLPGGSRDSPLHF. The CDR3 nucleotides are TGTGCCAGCAGCTTAACGTTGCCAGGGGGTTCGAGGGATTCACCCCTCCACTTT.

This chain joins TRBV19 and TRBJ2-7, with no clear D. The CDR3 is 16 amino acids. The V and J ends lost 5 bases and 0 bases respectively, with 17 bases between them. CDR1 and CDR2 (germline): LNHDA, SQIVND (reference sequence). The chain's CDR3 is CASSSEFSFSSYEQYF. Written as DNA, the CDR3 is TGTGCCAGTAGTTCTGAGTTTTCCTTTAGCTCCTACGAGCAGTACTTC.

The rearrangement uses TRBV28 and TRBJ1-5; a possible D gene is TRBD1 (6 bases). The CDR3 runs to 13 residues. V was shortened by 5 bases and J by 7 bases, with 12 bases between the two germline ends. Per the germline V gene, CDR1 is MDHEN and CDR2 is SYDVKM. CDR3 loop: CASSTGLEQPQHF. The CDR3 DNA reads TGTGCCAGCAGTACAGGGTTAGAGCAGCCCCAGCATTTT.

The chain carries TRBV28 and TRBJ1-1; D possibly corresponds to TRBD1 (6 bases). Trimming pared 8 bases from V and 8 bases from J, leaving 9 bases between. Looked up from germline, CDR1 is MDHEN and CDR2 is SYDVKM. The CDR3 is made up of 10 amino acids. The CDR3 protein is CASADREAFF. In DNA, the CDR3 is TGTGCCAGCGCAGACAGGGAAGCTTTCTTT.

The chain has TRBV4-2 and TRBJ1-2, with D possibly TRBD1 on 5 matching bases. Trimming removed 0 bases at V and 4 bases at J, with 12 bases between. Germline V CDR1 and CDR2: LGHNA, YNFKEQ. This CDR3 has 15 residues. The CDR3 bases are TGTGCCAGCAGCCAAGATCAGGGCCCTACCTATGGCTACACCTTC. This sequence encodes CASSQDQGPTYGYTF.

The chain couples TRBV10-3 to TRBJ1-1; D call uncertain. Trimming took off 7 bases at V and 5 bases at J, with 11 bases between the two ends. The length of the CDR3 is 12 residues. Germline V CDR1 and CDR2: ENHRY, SYGVKD. CDR3 sequence reads: CAITPGGTEAFF. CDR3 in DNA: TGTGCCATCACCCCAGGCGGGACTGAAGCTTTCTTT.

The chain has TRBV5-1 and TRBJ1-3; the match to TRBD1 covers 7 bases. Germline V lookup: CDR1 SGHRS, CDR2 YFSETQ. This CDR3 has 16 residues. The J segment lost 3 bases and the V segment lost 0 bases, leaving 6 bases of the junction unmatched. DNA of the CDR3: TGCGCCAGCAGCTTGGGAGTCGGGACAGTTGGAAACACCATATATTTT. Translation: CASSLGVGTVGNTIYF.

The chain couples TRBV14 to TRBJ2-1; 7 nucleotides match TRBD2. V shed 4 bases and J 6 bases; nucleotides not matched to a gene: 9. The CDR3 is made up of 15 amino acids. Germline loops: CDR1 SGHDN, CDR2 FVKESK. This CDR3 is CASSLMGRGFNEQFF. DNA of the CDR3: TGTGCCAGCAGCCTAATGGGGAGGGGCTTCAATGAGCAGTTCTTC.

The chain links TRBV5-1 to TRBJ1-2; 7 bases agree with TRBD1. Per the germline V gene, CDR1 is SGHRS and CDR2 is YFSETQ. The CDR3 sequence is 13 residues long. After removal of 5 bases from V and 5 bases from J, the junction contained 6 bases not matched to a gene. The CDR3 here is CASRPGQQYGYTF. The CDR3 DNA is TGCGCCAGCAGACCGGGACAGCAGTATGGCTACACCTTC.

The chain links TRBV19 to TRBJ2-5; no reliable D call. Germline V gene data show CDR1 as LNHDA and CDR2 as SQIVND (reference sequence). Deletions cut 2 bases from V and 5 bases from J, with 9 bases between. This CDR3 spans 13 amino acids. The CDR3 region is CASSILLRETQYF. CDR3 DNA sequence: TGTGCCAGTAGTATACTTCTCCGGGAGACCCAGTACTTC.

This CDR3 is CASSRTWTSGDNEQFF. The CDR3 DNA reads as TGTGCCAGCAGCCGGACTTGGACTAGCGGAGACAATGAGCAGTTCTTC. This chain links TRBV9 with TRBJ2-1; 10 bases align to TRBD2. With 4 bases clipped from V and 5 bases from J, the junction kept 9 bases outside the gene matches. This CDR3 comprises 16 residues. CDR1 and CDR2 from the germline V gene are SGDLS and YYNGEE.

V usage is TRBV9 and J usage is TRBJ2-1, with D possibly matching TRBD2 (5 bases). The V end lost 3 bases, the J end lost 5 bases, and 12 bases lay between the germline ends. CDR1 is SGDLS and CDR2 is YYNGEE in the germline V gene. The CDR3 is 14 amino acids. CDR3 in DNA: TGTGCCAGCAGCGGCGGCGGCGGGCACAATGAGCAGTTCTTC. Translation: CASSGGGGHNEQFF.

The rearrangement uses TRBV28 and TRBJ2-7; D is unresolved. Trimming cost V 4 bases and J 1 base, with 2 bases left between them. Germline CDR1 is MDHEN and CDR2 is SYDVKM. This CDR3 is built from 11 residues. CDR3 nucleotide sequence: TGTGCCAGCAGTTCGTCCTACGAGCAGTACTTC. Translated: CASSSSYEQYF. Supplemented by reference TRBV28 and TRBJ2-7, the full variable domain reads DVKVTQSSRYLVKRTGEKVFLECVQDMDHENMFWYRQDPGLGLRLIYFSYDVKMKEKGDIPEGYSVSREKKERFSLILESASTNQTSMYLCASSSSYEQYFGPGTRLTVT.

Remarks on this clone: At one end, the junction sequence differs from germline, possibly due to a read error. The gene calls are TRBV29-1 and TRBJ2-1, with 7 bases that match TRBD2. Looked up from germline, CDR1 is SQVTM and CDR2 is ANQGSEA. This CDR3 region has 13 residues. CDR3 in amino acids: CSARAGSSNEQFF. The DNA for the CDR3 is TGCAGCGCTCGAGCGGGATCCTCCAATGAGCAGTTCTTC.

This rearrangement joins TRBV12-5 to TRBJ1-2; perhaps TRBD1 as D (5 bases). The V gene's germline CDR1 is LGHNT and CDR2 FRNRAP. This CDR3 region has 15 residues. Trimming shortened V by 1 base and J by 5 bases, and 14 bases separated the two germline ends. DNA for the CDR3: TGTGCTAGTGGTTTGGGAGGCGGGGCGCCTTATGGCTACACCTTC. This encodes CASGLGGGAPYGYTF.

A few counts support this clone. The chain uses TRBV2 and TRBJ2-3; tentative D call: TRBD2 (5 bases). Between the trimmed V and J ends, which lost 9 bases and 2 bases, there was a span of 15 bases. Germline-derived CDR1 and CDR2 are SNHLY and FYNNEI. CDR3 length: 14 residues. The CDR3: CASRWEISTDTQYF. CDR3 bases: TGTGCCAGTAGGTGGGAGATATCCACAGATACGCAGTATTTT.

This chain's CDR3 is CATSDNDRDEAFF. The CDR3 DNA reads as TGTGCCACCAGTGACAACGACAGGGACGAAGCTTTCTTT. This rearrangement joins TRBV24-1 to TRBJ1-1, with 7 positions matching TRBD1. CDR1 and CDR2 from the germline V gene are KGHDR and SFDVKD. CDR3 length equals 13 residues. Unmatched junction bases numbered 6, after V lost 4 bases and J lost 8 bases.

This clone was observed once. V and J are TRBV11-3 and TRBJ2-1; D remains ambiguous. CDR3 length: 11 residues. V was pared by 5 bases and J by 8 bases, with 7 bases between. CDR1 and CDR2 from the germline V gene are SGHNT and YENEEA. DNA for the CDR3: TGTGCCAGCAGCCAAGCCGATGAGCAGTTCTTC. It is translated as CASSQADEQFF. Full variable domain (rest looked up from reference TRBV11-3 and TRBJ2-1): EAGVVQSPRYKIIEKKQPVAFWCNPISGHNTLYWYLQNLGQGPELLIRYENEEAVDDSQLPKDRFSAERLKGVDSTLKIQPAELGDSAVYLCASSQADEQFFGPGTRLTVL.

The chain couples TRBV29-1 to TRBJ1-1; D is unresolved. The CDR3 has 13 amino acids. Germline V gene lookup returns CDR1 SQVTM and CDR2 ANQGSEA. With 6 bases removed from V and 1 base from J, the gap between germline ends came to 12 bases. In DNA form, the CDR3 reads TGCAGCGTCCCCGAGGAAACGAACACTGAAGCTTTCTTT. Its protein product is CSVPEETNTEAFF.

The chain employs TRBV4-3 and TRBJ1-4; the D gene is possibly TRBD1 (6 bases). Germline CDR1 reads LGHNA; CDR2 reads YSLEER. The CDR3 has 16 amino acids. V lost 0 bases to trimming and J lost 6 bases, with 14 bases between them. The CDR3 DNA reads as TGCGCCAGCAGCCAAGATACGGGGGGGGCGGATGAAAAACTGTTTTTT. It is translated as CASSQDTGGADEKLFF.

This clone has only a few counts. Here the CDR3 reads CASSLVEDLYNEQFF. DNA for the CDR3: TGTGCCAGCAGCTTGGTAGAGGATCTATACAATGAGCAGTTCTTC. The J gene is TRBJ2-1, the V gene TRBV7-9; D unclear. CDR1 is SEHNR, CDR2 FQNEAQ, per germline (reference sequence). This CDR3 region has 15 residues. V was trimmed by 3 bases and J by 4 bases, leaving 13 bases between them.

The gene calls are TRBV12-3 or TRBV12-4 and TRBJ2-4, with D tentatively TRBD2 (5 bases). The CDR3 spans 12 residues. V was pared by 6 bases and J by 8 bases, with 11 bases between. The CDR3 protein is CASRAEFDIQYF. The CDR3 DNA sequence: TGTGCCAGCAGAGCGGAATTTGACATTCAGTACTTC.

J is TRBJ1-5 and V is TRBV23-1; possibly TRBD1 for D (5 bases). TRBV23-1 belongs to the ORF category, with a function that is uncertain. The CDR3 runs to 18 residues. The CDR3 DNA is TGCGAACCACCGGGACCGAATTCTAGTTGGGGGGTCAATCAGCCCCAGCATTTT. Translated: CEPPGPNSSWGVNQPQHF.